This T cell receptor beta chain derives from a study of control samples from healthy donors and cancer patients. Unmatched junction bases numbered 10, after V lost 4 bases and J lost 2 bases. CDR3 length equals 16 residues. TCRdb's table, derived via immunoSEQ multiplex PCR, lists solely in-frame clones and lacks some. The data show under 130,000 clones, with around nine tenths seen just once and 19% held by the top ten. This clonotype originated in a man aged 55 to 70 with lung cancer. V usage is TRBV23-1 and J usage is TRBJ1-2, with 7 bases lining up with TRBD1. TRBV23-1 is known as an ORF, though its function is uncertain. What was sequenced was PBMCs. The CDR3 DNA follows: TGCGCCAGCAGTCCCCCGAGAGACAGGGTGAACTATGGCTACACCTTC. This sequence encodes CASSPPRDRVNYGYTF.